These 2 T cell receptor beta chains were all obtained from the same sample, sequenced in a study of B cell selection in AIRE deficiency. Generated by immunoSEQ multiplex PCR, the TCRdb table keeps only in-frame clones and is missing some. Of around 14,000 clones in the sample, just over 90% are singletons; the top ten hold 1% to 1.2%. Regulatory T cells were sorted as CD4+CD25hiCD127low/negative cells. Specimen: Tregs sorted from PBMCs. These receptors were obtained from a human donor with AIRE deficiency.

This sequence joins TRBV28 and TRBJ2-7; D uncertain. Per germline, CDR1 MDHEN and CDR2 SYDVKM. CDR3 length: 14 amino acids. Deletions cut 3 bases from V and 9 bases from J, with 18 bases between. The CDR3 nucleotides read TGTGCCAGCAGTTTTCACGGGCGTTCAGACGGGCAGTACTTC. Protein: CASSFHGRSDGQYF.

This clone appeared once. V and J are TRBV7-9 and TRBJ2-7, with TRBD2 matching 12 bases. Germline CDR1 SEHNR, CDR2 FQNEAQ (reference sequence). The CDR3 consists of 17 residues. V lost 5 bases to trimming and J lost 5 bases; unmatched junction nucleotides: 13. CDR3 bases: TGTGCCAGCAGCCCCACGCCCCGACTAGCGGGAGCCCACGAGCAGTACTTC. Translation gives CASSPTPRLAGAHEQYF.